This is a list of T cell receptor beta chains from one sample in a study of OX40 agonist ivuxolimab in advanced cancers. Produced via immunoSEQ multiplex PCR; TCRdb's table is partial and in-frame only. This table holds some 64,000 clones, around 92% found once. Sequencing used CD4+ or CD8+ T cells sorted from blood, obtained in a trial of the OX40 agonist ivuxolimab. All receptors come from an adult with an advanced solid tumor such as melanoma, head and neck, liver or kidney cancer. Each CDR3 is given with its conserved first and last residue. Each record gives: D gene, V gene, clone size, J gene, CDR3 DNA, CDR3 protein. D genes are given only for firm matches. A row's size may be missing; if present it is once, few, many or a size class.

d_gene: NA; v_gene: TRBV6-5; abundance: NA; j_gene: TRBJ2-1; CDR3nt: TGTGCCAGCAGCTCACAGTGGGATGAGCAGTTCTTC; CDR3aa: CASSSQWDEQFF
d_gene: TRBD1; v_gene: TRBV4-3; abundance: NA; j_gene: TRBJ1-3; CDR3nt: TGCGCCAGCAGCCAAGATCGTCCCGCAGGGGGCTCTGGAAACACCATATATTTT; CDR3aa: CASSQDRPAGGSGNTIYF
d_gene: NA; v_gene: TRBV28; abundance: NA; j_gene: TRBJ2-7; CDR3nt: TGTGCCAGCAGTGTCAGTTTTTCCTCCGAGCAGTACTTC; CDR3aa: CASSVSFSSEQYF
d_gene: TRBD1; v_gene: TRBV6-6; abundance: once; j_gene: TRBJ1-1; CDR3nt: TGTGCCAGCAGACCGGACAGGGGGGACACTGAAGCTTTCTTT; CDR3aa: CASRPDRGDTEAFF
d_gene: NA; v_gene: TRBV30; abundance: NA; j_gene: TRBJ2-1; CDR3nt: TGTGCCTGGAGCCCTAGGGGATCGGCCTCCCTACAGTCCTACAATGAGCAGTTCTTC; CDR3aa: CAWSPRGSASLQSYNEQFF
d_gene: NA; v_gene: TRBV4-2; abundance: NA; j_gene: TRBJ2-1; CDR3nt: TGTGCCAGCAGCCAAGATGTGGGAGTTCTCTACAATGAGCAGTTCTTC; CDR3aa: CASSQDVGVLYNEQFF
d_gene: NA; v_gene: TRBV18; abundance: many; j_gene: TRBJ2-1; CDR3nt: TGTGCCAGCTCACCGGACGAAGCAGGCAATGAGCAGTTCTTC; CDR3aa: CASSPDEAGNEQFF
d_gene: NA; v_gene: TRBV15; abundance: NA; j_gene: TRBJ1-6; CDR3nt: TGTGCCACCAGCAGACTCAGGGGTAGTGGTTCACCCCTCCACTTT; CDR3aa: CATSRLRGSGSPLHF
d_gene: TRBD2; v_gene: TRBV28; abundance: NA; j_gene: TRBJ2-1; CDR3nt: TGTGCCAGCAGCCCGCAGCTAGCGGGTTCCTACAATGAGCAGTTCTTC; CDR3aa: CASSPQLAGSYNEQFF
d_gene: NA; v_gene: TRBV4-3; abundance: NA; j_gene: TRBJ1-5; CDR3nt: TGCGCCAGCAGCCAGTTTAGCAATCAGCCCCAGCATTTT; CDR3aa: CASSQFSNQPQHF
d_gene: TRBD1; v_gene: TRBV30; abundance: NA; j_gene: TRBJ1-2; CDR3nt: TGTGCCTGTATGACAGGGGCCTATGGCTACACCTTC; CDR3aa: CACMTGAYGYTF
d_gene: NA; v_gene: TRBV4-3; abundance: once; j_gene: TRBJ1-1; CDR3nt: TGCGCCAGCAGCCACGGGTGGAACACTGAAGCTTTCTTT; CDR3aa: CASSHGWNTEAFF
d_gene: NA; v_gene: TRBV4-1; abundance: NA; j_gene: TRBJ2-2; CDR3nt: TGCGCCAGCAGTCTACGGGCCGGGCAGGGTGATGGTTGGGCGACGAACACCGGGGAGCTGTTTTTT; CDR3aa: CASSLRAGQGDGWATNTGELFF
d_gene: NA; v_gene: TRBV28; abundance: NA; j_gene: TRBJ2-5; CDR3nt: TGTGCCAGCAGGGGGTTGGAGACCCAGTACTTC; CDR3aa: CASRGLETQYF
d_gene: NA; v_gene: TRBV7-2; abundance: NA; j_gene: TRBJ2-1; CDR3nt: TGTGCCAGCAGCCCGGGACTGGGGGGCTACAATGAGCAGTTCTTC; CDR3aa: CASSPGLGGYNEQFF
d_gene: NA; v_gene: TRBV27; abundance: NA; j_gene: TRBJ2-3; CDR3nt: TGTGCCAGCGGTTCGGCTTCAGATACGCAGTATTTT; CDR3aa: CASGSASDTQYF
d_gene: NA; v_gene: TRBV9; abundance: NA; j_gene: TRBJ2-5; CDR3nt: TGTGCCAGCAGCGTATCAGGCAGCCAAGAGACCCAGTACTTC; CDR3aa: CASSVSGSQETQYF
d_gene: NA; v_gene: TRBV9; abundance: NA; j_gene: TRBJ2-3; CDR3nt: TGTGCCAGCAGCGAATTAGGGGGGGACACAGATACGCAGTATTTT; CDR3aa: CASSELGGDTDTQYF
d_gene: NA; v_gene: TRBV6-1; abundance: once; j_gene: TRBJ1-1; CDR3nt: TGTGCCAGCAGTGTGGGCGAAACTGAAGCTTTCTTT; CDR3aa: CASSVGETEAFF
d_gene: NA; v_gene: TRBV5-6; abundance: NA; j_gene: TRBJ2-7; CDR3nt: TGTGCCAGCAGCTTGGTCGGGCCCTACGAGCAGTACTTC; CDR3aa: CASSLVGPYEQYF
d_gene: NA; v_gene: TRBV6-5; abundance: few; j_gene: TRBJ1-5; CDR3nt: TGTGCCAGCAGCCACTTGGGCGGTGAGCCCCAGCATTTT; CDR3aa: CASSHLGGEPQHF
d_gene: TRBD1; v_gene: TRBV30; abundance: NA; j_gene: TRBJ2-1; CDR3nt: TGTGCCTGGGACAGGGACTACAATGAGCAGTTCTTC; CDR3aa: CAWDRDYNEQFF
d_gene: TRBD2; v_gene: TRBV27; abundance: few; j_gene: TRBJ2-1; CDR3nt: TGTGCCAGCAGTTTAACGGGGGGGCCCTACAATGAGCAGTTCTTC; CDR3aa: CASSLTGGPYNEQFF
d_gene: TRBD2; v_gene: TRBV6-1; abundance: NA; j_gene: TRBJ2-5; CDR3nt: TGTGCCAGCAGTGAACATCTGGGACTAGCGGGAGAGACCCAGTACTTC; CDR3aa: CASSEHLGLAGETQYF
d_gene: NA; v_gene: TRBV6-6; abundance: NA; j_gene: TRBJ1-2; CDR3nt: TGTGCCAGCAGCCACTTGTCTGAAGGGTTAAACTATGGCTACACCTTC; CDR3aa: CASSHLSEGLNYGYTF
d_gene: NA; v_gene: TRBV6-1; abundance: NA; j_gene: TRBJ2-7; CDR3nt: TGTGCCAGCAGTGAGGGTAATTCCTACGAGCAGTACTTC; CDR3aa: CASSEGNSYEQYF
d_gene: NA; v_gene: TRBV28; abundance: NA; j_gene: TRBJ1-2; CDR3nt: TGTGCCAGCAGTGGTTTGGACTATGGCTACACCTTC; CDR3aa: CASSGLDYGYTF
d_gene: NA; v_gene: TRBV7-9; abundance: NA; j_gene: TRBJ1-1; CDR3nt: TGTGCCAGCAGCTTACTCAATGAAGCTTTCTTT; CDR3aa: CASSLLNEAFF
d_gene: NA; v_gene: TRBV30; abundance: once; j_gene: TRBJ2-3; CDR3nt: TGTGCCTGGACCCTCGGTACGGGGACGGATACGCAGTATTTT; CDR3aa: CAWTLGTGTDTQYF
d_gene: NA; v_gene: TRBV29-1; abundance: NA; j_gene: TRBJ1-2; CDR3nt: TGCAGCGTTGAAGATCTGTTCTTCGGGGGCTATGGCTACACCTTC; CDR3aa: CSVEDLFFGGYGYTF
d_gene: NA; v_gene: TRBV9; abundance: NA; j_gene: TRBJ1-1; CDR3nt: TGTGCCAGCAGCGGTCTGAACACTGAAGCTTTCTTT; CDR3aa: CASSGLNTEAFF
d_gene: NA; v_gene: TRBV28; abundance: NA; j_gene: TRBJ2-5; CDR3nt: TGTGCCAGCAGCCTCTGGGCGGGGTCGGAGACCCAGTACTTC; CDR3aa: CASSLWAGSETQYF
d_gene: TRBD2; v_gene: TRBV13; abundance: once; j_gene: TRBJ2-3; CDR3nt: TGTGCCAGCAGCTCGGGGACTAGTGGCGATACGCAGTATTTT; CDR3aa: CASSSGTSGDTQYF
d_gene: TRBD1; v_gene: TRBV6-5; abundance: NA; j_gene: TRBJ1-4; CDR3nt: TGTGCCAGCAGTTCGACAGGGGGTTTTAATGAAAAACTGTTTTTT; CDR3aa: CASSSTGGFNEKLFF
d_gene: TRBD1; v_gene: TRBV5-5; abundance: once; j_gene: TRBJ1-5; CDR3nt: TGTGCCAGCAGCTTATTAACAGGGGGTAATCAGCCCCAGCATTTT; CDR3aa: CASSLLTGGNQPQHF
d_gene: NA; v_gene: TRBV13; abundance: NA; j_gene: TRBJ2-7; CDR3nt: TGTGCCAGCAGCACAAAGGGGGAGGGCTGGGCCGAGCAGTACTTC; CDR3aa: CASSTKGEGWAEQYF
d_gene: NA; v_gene: TRBV11-3; abundance: NA; j_gene: TRBJ2-1; CDR3nt: TGTGCCAGCAGCTTAATAGGCAATGAGCAGTTCTTC; CDR3aa: CASSLIGNEQFF
d_gene: NA; v_gene: TRBV4-2; abundance: NA; j_gene: TRBJ2-3; CDR3nt: TGTGCCAGCAGCCAAGGGGAGGATACGCAGTATTTT; CDR3aa: CASSQGEDTQYF
d_gene: TRBD2; v_gene: TRBV27; abundance: NA; j_gene: TRBJ2-3; CDR3nt: TGTGCCAGCAGTATACCCCGACTAGCGGGGATCACAGATACGCAGTATTTT; CDR3aa: CASSIPRLAGITDTQYF
d_gene: NA; v_gene: TRBV6-5; abundance: NA; j_gene: TRBJ1-1; CDR3nt: TGTGCCAGCAGTTACGGGTTCGAAGCTTTCTTT; CDR3aa: CASSYGFEAFF
d_gene: TRBD1; v_gene: TRBV7-2; abundance: NA; j_gene: TRBJ2-3; CDR3nt: TGTGCCAGCAGCTCGACAGGGTTGACAGATACGCAGTATTTT; CDR3aa: CASSSTGLTDTQYF
d_gene: NA; v_gene: TRBV29-1; abundance: NA; j_gene: TRBJ2-7; CDR3nt: TGCAGCGTTGAAACCCTCGGCCGCGAGGAGTTC; CDR3aa: CSVETLGREEF
d_gene: NA; v_gene: TRBV4-3; abundance: once; j_gene: TRBJ2-3; CDR3nt: TGCGCCAGCAGCCAAGTAAGCACAGATACGCAGTATTTT; CDR3aa: CASSQVSTDTQYF
d_gene: NA; v_gene: TRBV6-4; abundance: NA; j_gene: TRBJ1-2; CDR3nt: TGTGCCAGCAGGAGGGGGGTAACTCCTTCCTTATATGGCTACACCTTC; CDR3aa: CASRRGVTPSLYGYTF
d_gene: NA; v_gene: TRBV28; abundance: NA; j_gene: TRBJ2-7; CDR3nt: TGTGCCAGCAGTTTAATCCCAGGGTTCGAGCAGTACTTC; CDR3aa: CASSLIPGFEQYF
d_gene: TRBD2; v_gene: TRBV19; abundance: NA; j_gene: TRBJ2-1; CDR3nt: TGTGCCAGTAGTATAGCAGGACTAGCGTACAATGAGCAGTTCTTC; CDR3aa: CASSIAGLAYNEQFF
d_gene: TRBD1; v_gene: TRBV28; abundance: once; j_gene: TRBJ2-4; CDR3nt: TGTGCCAGCAGGCCGCCGTGGGACAGGGCGGGGATTCAGTACTTC; CDR3aa: CASRPPWDRAGIQYF
d_gene: NA; v_gene: TRBV9; abundance: NA; j_gene: TRBJ2-2; CDR3nt: TGTGCCAGCAGCGCCCCAGTGACCGGGGAGCTGTTTTTT; CDR3aa: CASSAPVTGELFF
d_gene: NA; v_gene: TRBV28; abundance: NA; j_gene: TRBJ1-2; CDR3nt: TGTGCCAGCACCGACCAAGGGGTGGGTAGCTATGGCTACACCTTC; CDR3aa: CASTDQGVGSYGYTF
d_gene: NA; v_gene: TRBV4-3; abundance: NA; j_gene: TRBJ1-5; CDR3nt: TGCGCCAGCAGCCATGAACAGGGCAGCAATCAGCCCCAGCATTTT; CDR3aa: CASSHEQGSNQPQHF
d_gene: TRBD2; v_gene: TRBV7-8; abundance: NA; j_gene: TRBJ2-3; CDR3nt: TGTGCCAGCAGCTGGACTAGCGGAACAGATACGCAGTATTTT; CDR3aa: CASSWTSGTDTQYF
d_gene: NA; v_gene: TRBV27; abundance: NA; j_gene: TRBJ2-3; CDR3nt: TGTGCCAGCAGTTTAAGTAGGGGGGGTAGCACAGATACGCAGTATTTT; CDR3aa: CASSLSRGGSTDTQYF
d_gene: NA; v_gene: TRBV7-9; abundance: NA; j_gene: TRBJ1-5; CDR3nt: TGTGCCAGCAGCTATGGGGGTAGCAATCAGCCCCAGCATTTT; CDR3aa: CASSYGGSNQPQHF
d_gene: TRBD1; v_gene: TRBV30; abundance: NA; j_gene: TRBJ1-1; CDR3nt: TGTGCCTGGGGGGACAGGGTGACTGAAGCTTTCTTT; CDR3aa: CAWGDRVTEAFF